This TCR beta chain was found in a study of early T cells in non-severe SARS-CoV-2 infection. To note about this clonotype: No antigen is known for it. A clone one base away is much larger, so this may be a read error.

Study conclusions and caveats: CD4 and private specificities were missed by VDJdb matching, which favored anti-spike CD8 responses.

TCRdb fed the 5' RACE reads into MiXCR, producing one record per CDR3 protein. Altogether more than 85,000 distinct CDR3 sequences are present, roughly an eighth being singletons, with the ten largest covering about 3.8%. From germline, CDR1 is SGHRS and CDR2 YFSETQ. CDR3 length: 15 amino acids. J lost 6 bases, V lost 4 bases, and 6 bases had no gene match. The chain links TRBV5-1 to TRBJ2-1; 11 nucleotides match TRBD2. Sample: whole blood, taken at baseline. This sequence was found in an adult who was a healthcare worker with PCR-confirmed SARS-CoV-2 infection or an uninfected control (not recorded which). In nucleotides, the CDR3 is TGCGCCAGCAGCCCGACTAGCGGGACATTCAATGAGCAGTTCTTC. This translates into CASSPTSGTFNEQFF.